Listed below are T cell receptor beta chains from one sample, sequenced in a study of blood T cell repertoires in COVID-19. The assay was immunoSEQ multiplex PCR, and TCRdb's table has in-frame clones only and misses some. The sample records 120,000 or so clones, 80% being singletons. The sequenced sample consisted of peripheral blood. These receptors were obtained from a man in his 60s with active or convalescent COVID-19. Both conserved end residues are part of each CDR3.

V,J,CDR3
TRBV4-2,TRBJ2-3,CASSQTGLAGDGDTQYF
TRBV12-3/TRBV12-4,TRBJ2-7,CASSLTGYEQYF
TRBV3-1/TRBV3-2,TRBJ2-7,CASSQVTSGGPYEQYF
TRBV5-4,TRBJ2-3,CASSSGGSPDTQYF
TRBV4-2,TRBJ2-3,CASSPGTSTDTQYF
TRBV5-1,TRBJ2-5,CASSLDEGGETQYF
TRBV29-1,TRBJ2-1,CSSRTSGSSYNEQFF
TRBV11-2,TRBJ2-5,CASSPGTSGLGEETQYF
TRBV27,TRBJ2-5,CASRMGLAKETQYF
TRBV5-6,TRBJ2-5,CASSSGLAGRETQYF
TRBV4-1,TRBJ2-1,CASSQATANSGQGWFF
TRBV6-6,TRBJ2-7,CASSYSRTSGRSEQYF
TRBV5-1,TRBJ1-2,CASSIDTGFYGYTF
TRBV6-5,TRBJ1-1,CASSYQGNTEAFF
TRBV7-2,TRBJ2-1,CASNIGRLAGLGNEQFF
TRBV18,TRBJ1-3,CASSPAAGPSGNTIYF
TRBV28,TRBJ2-3,CASSRPQGDVGTDTQYF
TRBV18,TRBJ1-4,CASSPQQNNEKLFF
TRBV6-6,TRBJ1-6,CASSRDRDHSPLHF
TRBV7-9,TRBJ2-3,CASSLVKGAVDTQYF
TRBV11-3,TRBJ2-2,CASSSDRGRYTGELFF
TRBV5-6,TRBJ2-1,CASSLTRVYGGDYNEQFF
TRBV11-2,TRBJ2-7,CASSLAATGEPTDYEQYF
TRBV29-1,TRBJ1-1,CSVEGHSNTEAFF
TRBV18,TRBJ1-3,CASSPGTGSLGNTIYF
TRBV15,TRBJ2-7,CATSREPAGGEQYF
TRBV5-6,TRBJ2-3,CASSPLAGDPTDTQYF
TRBV14,TRBJ2-2,CASSQEISGSGTGELFF
TRBV13,TRBJ2-7,CASSPRISGVLSYEQYF
TRBV7-2,TRBJ2-3,CATRGDTDTQYF
TRBV4-3,TRBJ2-3,CASSQARTGKRVDTQYF
TRBV5-1,TRBJ2-1,CASSLVGLAAYNEQFF
TRBV2,TRBJ2-5,CASSAIRGQETQYF
TRBV19,TRBJ2-7,CASMEEWNYEQYF
TRBV19,TRBJ2-7,CASSSGSGQGLDEQYF
TRBV19,TRBJ2-7,CASKVEAGASSYEQYF
TRBV6-5,TRBJ2-2,CASSYWGRGTGELFF
TRBV2,TRBJ1-1,CASSTTANTEAFF
TRBV7-2,TRBJ2-7,CASSLALMGAGVSGEQYF
TRBV28,TRBJ2-7,CASSMYRGRVAEQYF
TRBV5-8,TRBJ2-1,CASSLAIASVSIGSRNEQFF
TRBV4-2,TRBJ2-1,CASSQDAREVGGQFF